These T cell receptor beta chains were read from a single sample in a study of T cells in Graves' hyperthyroidism and ophthalmopathy. TCRdb reprocessed the multiplex PCR reads via MiXCR and lists one record per CDR3 protein. Of some 550,000 distinct CDR3 sequences in the sample, about 16% are singletons; the top ten hold less than 3.5%. The sample consisted of blood. The receptor set was obtained from a woman in her forties with Graves' ophthalmopathy. The CDR3 runs from the conserved cysteine through the conserved F or W. Each record gives: CDR3 DNA, CDR3 protein, clone size, V gene, D gene, J gene. The D gene is left open where the match is weak. Part of the rows lack a size; the others show once, few, many or a class for expanded clones.

TGTGCCAGCAGCTCTACAGGGGACCCCTACGAGCAGTACTTC CASSSTGDPYEQYF many TRBV7-8 TRBD1 TRBJ2-7
TGTGCCAGCAGTTCCAGTAATGGCAATGAGCAGTTCTTC CASSSSNGNEQFF . TRBV6-5 . TRBJ2-1
TGTGCCAGCAGCAGATTGGATAATTCACCCCTCCACTTT CASSRLDNSPLHF . TRBV7-2 . TRBJ1-6
TGCAGTGCTAGAGATTTTGGGCAGGTCAATCAGCCCCAGCATTTT CSARDFGQVNQPQHF few TRBV20-1 . TRBJ1-5
TGTGCCAGCAGTGCCGGGTCAGCGAATTCACCCCTCCACTTT CASSAGSANSPLHF few TRBV6-1 . TRBJ1-6
TGTGCCAGCAGTGAGGGACTAGCGGTGCCAAGAGGAACCCAGTACTTC CASSEGLAVPRGTQYF many TRBV6-1 TRBD2 TRBJ2-5
TGTGCCAGCAGGCGGACAGGGCCGTCGGGCAATCAGCCCCAGCATTTT CASRRTGPSGNQPQHF many TRBV27 TRBD1 TRBJ1-5
TGTGCCAGCAGACGGGGGTCGGTTAACACTGAAGCTTTCTTT CASRRGSVNTEAFF many TRBV2 . TRBJ1-1
TGTGCCAGCAGCTCCTCAGAGGCCTACGAGCAGTACTTC CASSSSEAYEQYF . TRBV5-4 . TRBJ2-7
TGTGCCAGCAGCCCAACCGCTTACTCTGGGGCCAACGTCCTGACTTTC CASSPTAYSGANVLTF . TRBV7-6 . TRBJ2-6
TGTGCCAGCAGCCCGAGTCGGCTCTACCAAGAGACCCAGTACTTC CASSPSRLYQETQYF many TRBV2 . TRBJ2-5
TGTGCCAGCAGCCCAAGCGAGAGTCCTGAAGCTTTCTTT CASSPSESPEAFF many TRBV7-9 . TRBJ1-1
TGCGCCAGCACCGTTCCGGGCAGGAAGGGCTACGAGCAGTACTTC CASTVPGRKGYEQYF . TRBV10-1 . TRBJ2-7
TGTGCCAGCAGCCATAGATCCGAACAGTACTTC CASSHRSEQYF few TRBV3-1 . TRBJ2-7
TGTGCCAGCAGCTTGGATCTGAAGGGCTACACCTTC CASSLDLKGYTF many TRBV5-5 . TRBJ1-2
TGTGCCTGGAAGGGGTCTAGCGTCATTTACGAGCAGTACTTC CAWKGSSVIYEQYF . TRBV30 . TRBJ2-7
TGTGCCAGCAGTTACAGGGATCGGGACGAGCAGTACTTC CASSYRDRDEQYF many TRBV6-2/TRBV6-3 . TRBJ2-7
TGTGCTAGTGGCGGACAGCCGAACACCGGGGAGCTGTTTTTT CASGGQPNTGELFF many TRBV12-5 . TRBJ2-2
TGTGCCAGCAGTTCCCCCGATGGTCTCGGCTACACCTTC CASSSPDGLGYTF . TRBV27 . TRBJ1-2
TGTGCCAGCAGCTTAAGAGGGACAGACTACGAGCAGTACTTC CASSLRGTDYEQYF . TRBV11-1 TRBD1 TRBJ2-7
TGTGCCATCAGTGTGGCCATTAATAGCGGGGGGATCACAGATACGCAGTATTTT CAISVAINSGGITDTQYF few TRBV10-3 TRBD2 TRBJ2-3
TGTGCCAGCACCTTCAGACTAGCGGGAGAGACCCAGTACTTC CASTFRLAGETQYF . TRBV6-1 TRBD2 TRBJ2-5
TGCGCCAGCAGCCAAGGCTGGGGTTTTTACAATGAGCAGTTCTTC CASSQGWGFYNEQFF few TRBV4-1 . TRBJ2-1
TGCGCCAGCAGCCCGGGACAGGCCTACAATGAGCAGTTCTTC CASSPGQAYNEQFF . TRBV5-1 TRBD1 TRBJ2-1
TGCGCCAGCAGCTTTAACAGGGCTGACACTGAAGCTTTCTTT CASSFNRADTEAFF many TRBV5-1 . TRBJ1-1
TGTGCTAGCAGCTCGTCTCCCCTGACAGGGGGCAATACCGGGGAGCTGTTTTTT CASSSSPLTGGNTGELFF . TRBV7-7 TRBD1 TRBJ2-2
TGTGCCAGCAGCCTGGGGAGCAGCATTAAAGCTAACTATGGCTACACCTTC CASSLGSSIKANYGYTF many TRBV7-9 . TRBJ1-2
TGTGCCAGTAGCGCGGTTCTGACCGGGGGCTACACCTTC CASSAVLTGGYTF . TRBV19 . TRBJ1-2
TGTGCCAGCAGGCAAGGGACATCGGGCACAGATACGCAGTATTTT CASRQGTSGTDTQYF . TRBV6-1 . TRBJ2-3
TGCATAGCATATAGCATCAACACTGAAGCTTTCTTT CIAYSINTEAFF once TRBV29-1 . TRBJ1-1
TGTGCCAGCAGTCTTCGTCGGGGGGCGGCTGTCACAGATACGCAGTATTTT CASSLRRGAAVTDTQYF many TRBV28 . TRBJ2-3
TGTGCCAGCAGGGGCCGGGGGATCGAGAACACTGAAGCTTTCTTT CASRGRGIENTEAFF many TRBV2 . TRBJ1-1
TGTGCCAGCACTCAAAAGAGGGACGCTGCAACTAATGAAAAACTGTTTTTT CASTQKRDAATNEKLFF once TRBV13 . TRBJ1-4
TGTGCCAGCAGTTTAAAACTGCCGAACACCGGGGAGCTGTTTTTT CASSLKLPNTGELFF many TRBV12-3/TRBV12-4 . TRBJ2-2
TGTGCCAGCAGCCGGAGGGTAGCGGGAAAAGAGACCCAGTACTTC CASSRRVAGKETQYF many TRBV5-4 TRBD2 TRBJ2-5
TGTGCCAGCAGTCCCCGACTAGCGGGAGGGCGTGAGCAGTACTTC CASSPRLAGGREQYF many TRBV12-3/TRBV12-4 TRBD2 TRBJ2-7
TGCAGTGCTAGAGGAGAGCTAGCGGGACACAATGAGCAGTTCTTC CSARGELAGHNEQFF . TRBV20-1 TRBD2 TRBJ2-1
TGTGCCAGCAGCCCGCACACTAGCGGTTACTACGAGCAGTACTTC CASSPHTSGYYEQYF many TRBV11-2 TRBD2 TRBJ2-7
TGCAGCGTTAAGGGAACACTCGCAGATACGCAGTATTTT CSVKGTLADTQYF few TRBV29-1 . TRBJ2-3
TGCAGTGCTCCGTACAGGGTTGGAGAGACCCAGTACTTC CSAPYRVGETQYF many TRBV20-1 . TRBJ2-5
TGTGCCAGCAGTTACCTACCAGGAGAGACCCAGTACTTC CASSYLPGETQYF many TRBV6-5 . TRBJ2-5
TGTGCCAGCAGCGTAGATCCAGGGGAGCAGGACACTGAAGCTTTCTTT CASSVDPGEQDTEAFF . TRBV9 . TRBJ1-1
TGTGCCAGCAGCGTAGAACCGGTTCCGAACACCGGGGAGCTGTTTTTT CASSVEPVPNTGELFF few TRBV9 . TRBJ2-2
TGTGCCAGCAGTTTACTGGGAGATGGGGGACCGACCAACTATGGCTACACCTTC CASSLLGDGGPTNYGYTF many TRBV28 . TRBJ1-2
TGTGCCAGCAGTGATCAAGGCACTTACACAGATACGCAGTATTTT CASSDQGTYTDTQYF many TRBV2 . TRBJ2-3
TGTGCCAGCAGCTCCTTGAGGGGGACTAGTAGCACAGATACGCAGTATTTT CASSSLRGTSSTDTQYF many TRBV11-2 TRBD2 TRBJ2-3
TGTGCCAGCAACTTCGGGACAGGGGCAATGAACACTGAAGCTTTCTTT CASNFGTGAMNTEAFF few TRBV7-6 TRBD1 TRBJ1-1
TGTGCCAGCAGTTTTGGCAGGGGAAATGAAAAACTGTTTTTT CASSFGRGNEKLFF few TRBV12-3/TRBV12-4 . TRBJ1-4
TGCAGCGTTGAAGAACTAGCTACCTTCCAGACCTACAATGAGCAGTTCTTC CSVEELATFQTYNEQFF . TRBV29-1 . TRBJ2-1
TGCAGTGCTAGTGACCTAGGACTAGTTCGCAATGAGCAGTTCTTC CSASDLGLVRNEQFF many TRBV20-1 TRBD2 TRBJ2-1
TGTGCCAGCAGTTACTCAGGCAGCCTCCTCTCCTACGAGCAGTACTTC CASSYSGSLLSYEQYF few TRBV6-6 . TRBJ2-7
TGTGCCAGCAGCTTAGGGGCGGGGGGGGTCAGTGAGCAGTTCTTC CASSLGAGGVSEQFF few TRBV11-2 TRBD2 TRBJ2-1